A selection of T cell receptor beta chains follows, all from one sample in a study of T cell changes during pregnancy in multiple sclerosis. Measured with immunoSEQ multiplex PCR; TCRdb has only the in-frame clones, and not every one. This sample has 75,000 to 80,000 clones, with about 94% found just once. Sequences were derived from peripheral blood, sampled in the second trimester of pregnancy. The source of these receptors is a female donor in good health, enrolled as a control in a pregnancy study. Both conserved end residues are trimmed from each CDR3.

V gene	J gene	CDR3 protein
TRBV5-1	TRBJ2-5	ASSPGLAGNLETQY
TRBV6-4	TRBJ1-1	ASSPTGLNTEAF
TRBV28	TRBJ1-6	ASSLGGVVSSYNSPLH
TRBV5-1	TRBJ2-7	ASSWAPHGGLSYEQY
TRBV6-4	TRBJ2-3	ASSDERGGGDTQY
TRBV25-1	TRBJ2-2	ASSGTSGGNTGELF
TRBV9	TRBJ2-1	ASSDLLAAPFYEQF
TRBV25-1	TRBJ2-1	ASSASGGPGREQF
TRBV27	TRBJ1-5	ASRGGSGSHQPQH
TRBV7-2	TRBJ2-1	ASSSKQGSYNEQF
TRBV9	TRBJ1-1	ASSVGGTGGPNTEAF
TRBV6-6	TRBJ2-4	ASSQLTRQGKNIQY
TRBV7-2	TRBJ1-2	ASSPPGQGAGGYT
TRBV5-1	TRBJ2-7	ASSLESNSYEQY
TRBV7-2	TRBJ1-6	ASSLEGGSHSPLH
TRBV9	TRBJ1-1	ASSHTTGNTEAF
TRBV7-6	TRBJ1-1	ASSFPGTGGLNTEAF
TRBV7-9	TRBJ1-2	ASSLSRWTTTNYGYT
TRBV9	TRBJ2-2	ASSVAAGGDTGELF
TRBV11-2	TRBJ1-1	ASSLFAVMNTEAF
TRBV6-5	TRBJ2-1	ASSYLTGGLPQF
TRBV27	TRBJ1-1	ASSQGGTEAF
TRBV5-6	TRBJ2-5	ASSLSAGRETQY
TRBV6-6	TRBJ2-7	ASSYPTGEQY
TRBV2	TRBJ2-3	ASRGGTLAGSTDTQY
TRBV29-1	TRBJ2-7	SVGSGGSYEQY
TRBV30	TRBJ2-7	AWTVGQGYEQY
TRBV11-3	TRBJ1-1	ASSLDSGVRTEAF
TRBV11-3	TRBJ2-7	ASSLELSYEQY